The source of this T cell receptor beta chain is a study of T cell responses to AZD1222 COVID-19 vaccine. The protocol was immunoSEQ multiplex PCR, while the TCRdb copy is restricted to in-frame clones and leaves out a portion. The sample consists of roughly 150,000 clones, around 88% of them appearing once. Findings of the study overall: Clonal diversity may have been underestimated, and the donors were mostly white British, with more females than males.

The J segment lost 2 bases and the V segment lost 7 bases, leaving 6 bases of the junction unmatched. From germline, CDR1 is ENHRY and CDR2 SYGVKD. CDR3 size: 14 residues. As to this clone: Its target is not known.

The chain couples TRBV10-3 to TRBJ1-2; 8 bases map to TRBD1. The receptor was isolated from an adult who received the AZD1222 COVID-19 vaccine. The sequencing used peripheral blood, collected 28 days after the second AZD1222 dose. The CDR3 spells CAIKGTGHNYGYTF. The CDR3 nucleotides are TGTGCCATCAAGGGGACAGGACACAACTATGGCTACACCTTC.